This TCR beta chain was captured by sequencing in a study of T-cell reconstitution after alpha-beta-depleted transplantation in children. The ends lost 8 bases at V and 8 bases at J; junction bases unmatched: 15. The germline V gene encodes CDR1 MNHEY and CDR2 SMNVEV (reference sequence). CDR3 length: 16 residues. Preparation of the TCRbeta library involved a method that used unique molecular identifiers. TCRdb re-called the PCR reads through MiXCR, storing one row per CDR3 protein. The sample contains a few hundred thousand distinct CDR3 sequences, 9.9% of which appear only once. The TCR sequence derives from a human donor who donated a stem cell graft to a child with SCID. Sample: PBMCs from the stem cell graft donor, taken from the stem cell graft. The V call is TRBV27, the J call TRBJ1-2; 12 nucleotides match TRBD1. The CDR3 is CASRSPPGQGAEGYTF. The CDR3 bases are TGTGCCAGCCGTTCTCCTCCGGGACAGGGGGCGGAAGGCTACACCTTC.